This entry is about one TCR beta chain. The antigen is undetermined. The record originates from a study of T cell responses to AZD1222 COVID-19 vaccine. Study observations and caveats: Donors in the cohort were predominantly white British and more often female, and clonal diversity was possibly underestimated. Spike-specific TCRs gained breadth and depth after people received two AZD1222 doses. Seropositivity was recorded at baseline in only 6 or 7 AZD1222 recipients.

Some clones are missing from TCRdb's copy, which holds only in-frame ones; the method was immunoSEQ multiplex PCR. The table shows about 150,000 clones, with about nine tenths occurring only once. Material: peripheral blood, obtained on day 0 of AZD1222 vaccination. This TCR derives from an adult in good health.

CDR3 nucleotides: TGCAATATCGAGATGAACACTGAAGCTTTCTTT. Encoded protein: CNIEMNTEAFF. J is TRBJ1-1 and V is TRBV20-1; D is unclear. CDR1 is DFQATT, CDR2 SNEGSKA, per germline (reference sequence). This CDR3 comprises 11 residues.